This T cell receptor (beta chain) stems from a study of blood T cell repertoires in COVID-19. Measured with immunoSEQ multiplex PCR; TCRdb has only the in-frame clones, and not every one. The table lists 160,000 or so clones, about 86% of them singletons. The sequenced sample consisted of peripheral blood. The receptor was derived from a woman of 80 years or more with acute or convalescent COVID-19.

The CDR3 region is CASSRKRTGLGEKLFF. For the CDR3, the DNA is TGTGCCAGCAGTCGAAAGCGGACAGGGCTGGGTGAAAAACTGTTTTTT. The chain uses TRBV27 and TRBJ1-4, with 8 nucleotides matching TRBD1. Looked up from germline, CDR1 is MNHEY and CDR2 is SMNVEV (reference sequence). CDR3 size: 16 residues. Germline trimming cut 5 bases from V and 7 bases from J; bases unmatched to any gene: 12.